This TCR beta chain was identified during a study of blood T cells in healthy people across ages. Using a J-beta primer mix together with a sample-barcoded 5' primer, a second PCR was run for about 6 to 11 cycles. In TCRdb, the 5' RACE reads were re-called with MiXCR into one record per CDR3 protein. This sample carries 800,000 to 900,000 distinct CDR3 sequences, approximately 59% of them seen once, and the ten largest clones take roughly 25%. This clonotype appeared once. Per individual sample, total RNA of at least 5.5 micrograms was extracted. The ends were cut back, 4 bases at V and 5 bases at J, with 15 bases in the middle. The length of the CDR3 is 15 residues. The germline CDR1 and CDR2 sequences are SEHNR and FQNEAQ (reference sequence).

The sequenced sample consisted of blood. The chain has TRBV7-9 and TRBJ1-5, with D possibly TRBD1 on 5 matching bases. The clonotype originates from a man aged 25-40 years in good health. The CDR3: CASSSNRGVDQPQHF. For the CDR3, the DNA is TGTGCCAGCAGCTCAAACCGGGGGGTGGATCAGCCCCAGCATTTT.